These 24 T cell receptor beta chains were all obtained from the same sample, sequenced in a study of OX40 agonist ivuxolimab in advanced cancers. Receptor libraries were prepared by the immunoSEQ multiplex PCR assay. Not all clones reach the TCRdb copy of this immuneACCESS table, which keeps in-frame sequences only. Checked studies attribute under half of the gap to unresolved V genes and leave the rest unexplained. Recorded for this sample are under 100,000 clones; about 90% of them occurred a single time. The top ten hold 0.53% of the sample. Sequenced here: CD4+ or CD8+ T cells sorted from blood, sampled in a trial of the OX40 agonist ivuxolimab. These TCRs come from an adult with an advanced solid tumor such as melanoma, head and neck, liver or kidney cancer.

The chain uses TRBV6-1 and TRBJ2-5; either TRBD1 or TRBD2 may fit D (6 bases each). The CDR3 length is 15 residues. Germline V gene lookup returns CDR1 MNHNS and CDR2 SASEGT. Deletions cut 2 bases from V and 4 bases from J, with 14 bases between. The CDR3 reads CASSEFYGGGETQYF. CDR3 sequence (DNA): TGTGCCAGCAGTGAATTCTATGGAGGGGGAGAGACCCAGTACTTC.

This chain links TRBV7-2 with TRBJ2-3, with TRBD2 matching 15 bases. V shed 3 bases, J shed 5 bases, and the junction held 6 bases outside the gene matches. The CDR3 is 17 amino acids. Germline assignment: CDR1 SGHTA and CDR2 FQGNSA. CDR3 in DNA: TGTGCCAGCAGCTTCGGACTAGCGGGAGGGCCGGGAGATACGCAGTATTTT. It translates to CASSFGLAGGPGDTQYF.

The rearrangement links TRBV13 to TRBJ1-1; a possible D gene is TRBD1 (5 bases). V was clipped by 1 base and J by 0 bases, with 6 bases between them. From germline, CDR1 is PRHDT and CDR2 FYEKMQ (reference sequence). This CDR3 contains 14 residues. In DNA, the CDR3 is TGTGCCAGCAGCTTAGCAGGGATGAACACTGAAGCTTTCTTT. As protein: CASSLAGMNTEAFF. Full variable domain (remainder filled in from reference TRBV13 and TRBJ1-1): AAGVIQSPRHLIKEKRETATLKCYPIPRHDTVYWYQQGPGQDPQFLISFYEKMQSDKGSIPDRFSAQQFSDYHSELNMSSLELGDSALYFCASSLAGMNTEAFFGQGTRLTVV.

The chain employs TRBV7-2 and TRBJ1-1, with a tentative D call TRBD1 (5 bases). V gave up 5 bases and J gave up 4 bases, with 11 bases separating them. The CDR3 runs 13 residues. Per germline, CDR1 SGHTA and CDR2 FQGNSA. The CDR3 loop is CASSTQRGTEAFF. CDR3 DNA sequence: TGTGCCAGCAGCACGCAAAGGGGCACTGAAGCTTTCTTT.

This chain joins TRBV5-6 and TRBJ1-4; D is uncertain. The CDR3 covers 15 residues. V was clipped by 3 bases and J by 3 bases, with 12 bases between them. Germline V gene sequence: CDR1 SGHDT, CDR2 YYEEEE. CDR3 sequence (DNA): TGTGCCAGCAGCTCACCCGGGCGGGCTAATGAAAAACTGTTTTTT. Amino acid sequence: CASSSPGRANEKLFF.

The chain has TRBV18 and TRBJ1-6; D remains unclear. CDR3 length equals 16 residues. The germline V gene has CDR1 KGHSH and CDR2 LQKENI. V lost 0 bases and J 5 bases, leaving 11 bases between the germline ends. CDR3 residues: CASSPPVNSNNSPLHF. DNA for the CDR3: TGTGCCAGCTCACCACCGGTTAACAGTAATAATTCACCCCTCCACTTT.

This rearrangement joins TRBV7-6 to TRBJ1-2; D remains ambiguous. V lost 0 bases and J 4 bases, leaving 6 bases between the germline ends. CDR1 and CDR2 (germline): SGHVS, FNYEAQ. The CDR3 runs 13 residues. CDR3 loop: CASSLAGSYGYTF. In DNA, the CDR3 is TGTGCCAGCAGCTTAGCCGGGAGCTATGGCTACACCTTC.

The chain has TRBV7-2 and TRBJ2-7, with 8 positions matching TRBD1. Germline CDR1 SGHTA, CDR2 FQGNSA. V was clipped by 6 bases and J by 0 bases; unmatched bases: 16. This CDR3 has 18 residues. The CDR3 protein is CASSLFPSGGFGSYEQYF. CDR3 nucleotide sequence: TGTGCCAGCAGTTTATTCCCCTCAGGGGGCTTCGGCTCCTACGAGCAGTACTTC.

The chain uses TRBV30 and TRBJ2-2; D tentatively reads TRBD1 or TRBD2 (5 bases each). In germline, CDR1 is GTSNPN, CDR2 SVGIG (reference sequence). CDR3 length: 16 amino acids. V lost 2 bases, J lost 2 bases, and 15 bases lay in between. In DNA, the CDR3 is TGTGCCTGGAGTTTCCTTTCCGGGGCAAACACCGGGGAGCTGTTTTTT. Its translation is CAWSFLSGANTGELFF.

This chain uses TRBV6-5 with TRBJ2-3; the D call may be TRBD1 or TRBD2 (5 bases each). This CDR3 has 13 residues. Trimming took off 8 bases at V and 6 bases at J, with 15 bases between the two ends. CDR1 and CDR2 from the germline V gene are MNHEY and SVGAGI. CDR3 nucleotide sequence: TGTGCCAGCGGACGAGGGACGTACGATACGCAGTATTTT. Protein product: CASGRGTYDTQYF.

The chain is built from TRBV11-2 and TRBJ1-2; D call uncertain. The V end lost 6 bases, the J end lost 8 bases, and 22 bases lay between the germline ends. CDR3 size: 15 residues. CDR1 is SGHAT and CDR2 is FQNNGV in the germline V gene. In nucleotides, the CDR3 is TGTGCCAGCAGACCCCTCGTAGGGTCTAAGGCCGGCTACACCTTC. Translation: CASRPLVGSKAGYTF. Based on the CDR3 plus reference TRBV11-2 and TRBJ1-2, the full variable domain is EAGVAQSPRYKIIEKRQSVAFWCNPISGHATLYWYQQILGQGPKLLIQFQNNGVVDDSQLPKDRFSAERLKGVDSTLKIQPAKLEDSAVYLCASRPLVGSKAGYTFGSGTRLTVV.

This clone was detected a few times. This sample also contains other DNA sequences that code for the same CDR3. V is TRBV6-5 and J is TRBJ2-5; TRBD2 might be the D (5 bases). The CDR3 has 13 amino acids. V dropped 0 bases and J dropped 3 bases, with 5 bases sitting between them. Germline V gene data show CDR1 as MNHEY and CDR2 as SVGAGI. This CDR3 reads CASSYSREETQYF. The DNA for the CDR3 is TGTGCCAGCAGTTACTCGAGGGAAGAGACCCAGTACTTC.

This chain uses TRBV5-1 with TRBJ1-5, with D maybe TRBD1 (5 bases). Germline CDR1 and CDR2: SGHRS and YFSETQ. The CDR3 extends over 14 amino acids. The V gene lost 0 bases and the J gene lost 4 bases, with 8 bases spanning the gap. CDR3 sequence (DNA): TGCGCCAGCAGCTTGGGGGACCTAAATCAGCCCCAGCATTTT. Its translation: CASSLGDLNQPQHF.

The chain combines TRBV9 with TRBJ2-3; perhaps TRBD2 as D (7 bases). Between the trimmed V and J ends, which lost 4 bases and 2 bases, there was a span of 20 bases. This CDR3 region has 17 residues. Germline values: CDR1 SGDLS, CDR2 YYNGEE. The CDR3 region is CASSPDWGGAFTDTQYF. CDR3 bases: TGTGCCAGCAGCCCCGACTGGGGGGGGGCATTCACAGATACGCAGTATTTT.

The gene calls are TRBV5-6 and TRBJ2-5; 7 bases agree with TRBD1. With V trimmed by 3 bases and J by 3 bases, 5 bases remained unmatched. This CDR3 comprises 14 residues. From germline, CDR1 is SGHDT and CDR2 YYEEEE. In DNA form, the CDR3 reads TGTGCCAGCAGCTGGGGACAGCTTAAAGAGACCCAGTACTTC. This translates into CASSWGQLKETQYF. Complete variable domain (other parts from reference TRBV5-6 and TRBJ2-5): DAGVTQSPTHLIKTRGQQVTLRCSPKSGHDTVSWYQQALGQGPQFIFQYYEEEERQRGNFPDRFSGHQFPNYSSELNVNALLLGDSALYLCASSWGQLKETQYFGPGTRLLVL.

V and J are TRBV7-3 and TRBJ2-1, with TRBD2 as a possible D gene (6 bases). Deletions cut 5 bases from V and 6 bases from J, with 11 bases between. The CDR3 length is 13 residues. The germline gives CDR1 SGHTA, CDR2 FQGTGA. The CDR3: CASSLTSFNEQFF. The CDR3 DNA reads TGTGCCAGCAGCCTTACTAGCTTCAATGAGCAGTTCTTC.

The chain recombines TRBV7-3 with TRBJ2-3, with 9 bases aligning to TRBD2. The junction had 5 bases not matched to a gene; V was cut back by 2 bases and J by 2 bases. The CDR3 contains 16 residues. CDR1 and CDR2 from the germline V gene are SGHTA and FQGTGA. The CDR3 DNA reads as TGTGCCAGCAGCTTAGCAGCTAGCGGGGACACAGATACGCAGTATTTT. Residues: CASSLAASGDTDTQYF.

This sequence joins TRBV19 and TRBJ1-3, with D possibly TRBD1 on 5 matching bases. The V gene's germline CDR1 is LNHDA and CDR2 SQIVND (reference sequence). V was cut by 0 bases and J by 3 bases, with 9 bases left in between. This CDR3 spans 15 amino acids. The CDR3 bases are TGTGCCAGTAGTATAGACAGGGAATATGGAAACACCATATATTTT. Translated, it gives CASSIDREYGNTIYF.

The chain recombines TRBV11-2 with TRBJ1-4; no reliable D call. The germline gives CDR1 SGHAT, CDR2 FQNNGV. The germline V and J ends were trimmed by 0 bases and 8 bases, with 7 bases remaining between them. There are 13 residues in the CDR3. In DNA form, the CDR3 reads TGTGCCAGCAGCTTAGATCCCGGAGAAAAACTGTTTTTT. Translation gives CASSLDPGEKLFF.

CDR3 nucleotides: TGTGCCAGCAGCTCACAGACTAGCGGTAATTTTCGGGGTGAGCAGTTCTTC. Amino acid sequence: CASSSQTSGNFRGEQFF. The V gene is TRBV11-3, the J gene TRBJ2-1; 9 positions agree with TRBD2. Germline CDR1 is SGHNT and CDR2 is YENEEA. V lost 4 bases and J lost 9; bases outside the gene matches: 16. CDR3 length: 17 amino acids.

This sequence joins TRBV4-3 and TRBJ2-2; no firm D call. V was shortened by 0 bases and J by 2 bases, with 7 bases between the two germline ends. The germline gives CDR1 LGHNA, CDR2 YSLEER. The CDR3 covers 15 residues. CDR3 sequence (DNA): TGCGCCAGCAGCCAAGATTCGGGCAACACCGGGGAGCTGTTTTTT. It encodes CASSQDSGNTGELFF.

This chain links TRBV4-2 with TRBJ1-1, with 8 bases lining up with TRBD1. In germline, CDR1 is LGHNA, CDR2 YNFKEQ. The CDR3 has 14 residues. With 8 bases clipped from V and 7 bases from J, the junction kept 12 bases outside the gene matches. This CDR3 reads CASQKDREGLEAFF. The CDR3 DNA reads as TGTGCCAGCCAAAAGGACAGGGAAGGGCTTGAAGCTTTCTTT.

This chain uses TRBV18 with TRBJ2-7, with D uncertain. CDR1 and CDR2 (germline): KGHSH, LQKENI. The CDR3 is 14 amino acids. V dropped 4 bases and J dropped 4 bases, with 14 bases sitting between them. Here the CDR3 DNA reads TGTGCCAGCTCACAGGGTAAGGGCCCTTACGAGCAGTACTTC. This encodes CASSQGKGPYEQYF.

The rearrangement joins TRBV4-3 to TRBJ2-3; 15 bases fit TRBD2. Germline lookup yields CDR1 LGHNA and CDR2 YSLEER. The trim removed 4 bases at V and 4 bases at J, leaving 15 bases unmatched. CDR3 length: 20 amino acids. Here the CDR3 DNA reads TGCGCCAGCAGCCGAAGAGCCGGGACTAGCGGGAGGCGGGATCCAGATACGCAGTATTTT. Protein sequence: CASSRRAGTSGRRDPDTQYF.